This is a list of T cell receptor beta chains from one sample in a study of T cells in localized non-small cell lung cancer. Some clones are missing from TCRdb's copy, which holds only in-frame ones; the method was immunoSEQ multiplex PCR. The sample has around 16,000 clones, about 88% seen once; the top ten hold 27%. The sequenced sample was peripheral blood, obtained before any cancer treatment. These receptors were taken from a female donor older than 55 with stage III squamous cell lung carcinoma. Both conserved end residues are part of each CDR3. D genes are given only for firm matches. Rows give clone size only sometimes, using once, few, many, or a class for an expanded clone.

CASSLAAGGPTYEQYF,TGTGCCAGCAGCTTGGCCGCGGGGGGACCCACCTACGAGCAGTACTTC,once,TRBD2,TRBV5-5,TRBJ2-7
CASSIGGGRNLANYGYTF,TGTGCCAGTAGTATTGGAGGAGGCAGAAACCTAGCTAACTATGGCTACACCTTC,-,-,TRBV19,TRBJ1-2
CASSPPGNTEAFF,TGTGCCAGCTCACCACCGGGAAACACTGAAGCTTTCTTT,-,-,TRBV18,TRBJ1-1
CATSRGQGYNEQFF,TGTGCCACCAGCAGGGGACAGGGGTACAATGAGCAGTTCTTC,once,TRBD1,TRBV15,TRBJ2-1
CASSLQGAGNTEAFF,TGTGCCAGCAGCTTACAGGGGGCAGGGAACACTGAAGCTTTCTTT,-,TRBD1,TRBV7-2,TRBJ1-1
CASSPFPMQGVGQETQYF,TGTGCCAGCTCACCTTTTCCTATGCAGGGGGTTGGCCAAGAGACCCAGTACTTC,once,TRBD1,TRBV18,TRBJ2-5
CASSAIQGPLRTQYF,TGTGCCAGCAGTGCCATACAGGGGCCCCTGCGAACCCAGTACTTC,-,TRBD1,TRBV2,TRBJ2-5
CASSGGLGENTIYF,TGTGCCAGCAGTGGGGGGCTAGGGGAAAACACCATATATTTT,-,-,TRBV6-1,TRBJ1-3
CASSFRGLTFYEQYF,TGTGCCAGCAGTTTCCGGGGGCTAACCTTCTACGAGCAGTACTTC,-,-,TRBV27,TRBJ2-7
CASSPAGRQETQYF,TGTGCCAGCAGTCCTGCGGGGAGACAAGAGACCCAGTACTTC,-,-,TRBV5-4,TRBJ2-5
CASSAGQGRDQPQHF,TGTGCCAGCAGCGCCGGACAGGGCAGAGATCAGCCCCAGCATTTT,few,TRBD1,TRBV9,TRBJ1-5